This T cell receptor beta chain was sequenced for a study of blood T cell repertoires in COVID-19. The repertoire was sequenced with immunoSEQ multiplex PCR; TCRdb's copy has only in-frame clones and lacks some. The sample shows 430,000 or so clones, nearly 90% of them seen only once. The V and J ends lost 0 bases and 9 bases respectively, with 12 bases between them. Per the germline V gene, CDR1 is ENHRY and CDR2 is SYGVKD. The CDR3 length is 14 residues. The J gene is TRBJ1-5, the V gene TRBV10-3; D uncertain. The sequenced material came from PBMCs or T cells enriched from blood (not recorded which). The source of this sequence is a woman aged 18-30 years who had been exposed to COVID-19. The CDR3 coding sequence is TGTGCCATCAGTGAGTCGTACCGAACTTCGCCCCAGCATTTT. As protein: CAISESYRTSPQHF.